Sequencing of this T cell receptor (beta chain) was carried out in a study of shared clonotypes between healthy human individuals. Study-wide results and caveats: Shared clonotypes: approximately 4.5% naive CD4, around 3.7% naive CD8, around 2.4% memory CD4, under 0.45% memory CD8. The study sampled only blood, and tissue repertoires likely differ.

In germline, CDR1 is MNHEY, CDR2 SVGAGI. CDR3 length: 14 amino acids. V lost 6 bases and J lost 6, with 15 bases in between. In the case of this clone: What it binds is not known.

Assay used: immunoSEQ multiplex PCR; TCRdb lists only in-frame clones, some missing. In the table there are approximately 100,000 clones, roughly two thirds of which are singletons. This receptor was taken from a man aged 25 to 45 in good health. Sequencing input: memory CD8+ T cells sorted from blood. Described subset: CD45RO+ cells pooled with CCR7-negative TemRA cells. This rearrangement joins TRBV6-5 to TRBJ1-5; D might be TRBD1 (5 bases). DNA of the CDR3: TGTGCCAGCAGCTATAAAGGCGGGGGTCAGCCCCAGCATTTT. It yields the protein CASSYKGGGQPQHF.